Described below is a single T cell receptor beta chain sequence and its context. This entry belongs to a study of blood T cell repertoires in COVID-19. Generated by immunoSEQ multiplex PCR, the TCRdb table keeps only in-frame clones and is missing some. The table records approximately 83,000 clones, 88% of them present only once. The CDR3 length is 16 residues. Germline loops: CDR1 SGHNT, CDR2 YYREEE (reference sequence). The V gene end was trimmed by 4 bases and the J gene end by 4 bases; junction bases not matched to a gene: 7. Sequencing was performed on peripheral blood. The receptor was isolated from a man between 65 and 85 years old with acute or convalescent COVID-19. V is TRBV5-4 and J is TRBJ1-6; 8 bases line up with TRBD1. The chain's CDR3 is CASSVPGQAYNSPLHF. CDR3 DNA sequence: TGTGCCAGCAGCGTACCGGGACAGGCTTATAATTCACCCCTCCACTTT.